This TCR beta chain was captured in a study of T cell responses to AZD1222 COVID-19 vaccine. Assay: immunoSEQ multiplex PCR; the TCRdb copy retains only in-frame clones and omits some. The sample lists some 140,000 clones; more than 85% were seen once. V was pared by 3 bases and J by 3 bases, with 8 bases between. Germline lookup yields CDR1 MNHEY and CDR2 SMNVEV (reference sequence). The CDR3 has 13 residues. The TCR comes from an adult in good health. This sequence joins TRBV27 and TRBJ2-5, with no clear D. This specimen consisted of peripheral blood, obtained on day 0 of AZD1222 vaccination. The CDR3 bases are TGTGCCAGCAGTTTGCACTACAAAGAGACCCAGTACTTC. It yields the protein CASSLHYKETQYF.